The 27 T cell receptor beta chains below come from one sample, sequenced in a study of CD8 T cells in Susac syndrome (dated by TCRdb to the late 2010s). The receptor library was made with the immunoSEQ multiplex PCR assay. RNA was extracted using the RNeasy kit, and roughly 0.45 to 1 microgram was reverse transcribed with random hexamers. The public reads were reprocessed in TCRdb via fastp at Q25 and MiXCR, keeping in-frame beta chains. Records with the same CDR3 protein are collapsed into one entry carrying the most frequent genes and DNA. The sample table records 180,000 or so distinct CDR3 sequences; about 95% of these occur just once. Clones ranked in the top ten supply about 0.09% of the sample. Sequencing was carried out using CD4+ T cells from PBMCs. These receptors were taken from a human donor with multiple sclerosis.

This chain joins TRBV10-3 and TRBJ2-3; 8 nucleotides match TRBD2. This CDR3 comprises 13 residues. Trimming took 6 bases from V and 9 from J; bases not matched to a gene: 8. Germline values: CDR1 ENHRY, CDR2 SYGVKD. The CDR3 DNA reads TGTGCCATCAGGGCAGCGGGAGAGGGCACGCAGTATTTT. Its translation: CAIRAAGEGTQYF.

The chain combines TRBV20-1 with TRBJ2-7, with 10 bases fitting TRBD2. After removal of 5 bases from V and 1 base from J, the junction contained 8 bases not matched to a gene. CDR1 is DFQATT and CDR2 is SNEGSKA in the germline V gene (reference sequence). This CDR3 comprises 15 residues. The CDR3 DNA follows: TGCAGTGCTTCCGCACTAGCGGGGAGATCCTACGAGCAGTACTTC. This sequence encodes CSASALAGRSYEQYF.

In nucleotides, the CDR3 is TGTGCCAGCTCACCACCTTCGACTTCTACTTACAATGAGCAGTTCTTC. Translation: CASSPPSTSTYNEQFF. The genes are TRBV18 and TRBJ2-1, with D hard to call. V was trimmed by 0 bases and J by 4 bases, leaving 13 bases between them. The CDR3 extends over 16 amino acids. Per the germline V gene, CDR1 is KGHSH and CDR2 is LQKENI.

The genes are TRBV18 and TRBJ2-3; possibly TRBD1 for D (5 bases). CDR1 is KGHSH and CDR2 is LQKENI in the germline V gene. The CDR3 loop spans 15 amino acids. V lost 3 bases and J 1 base, leaving 11 bases between the germline ends. The CDR3 nucleotides are TGTGCCAGCTCACCCCCAGGGTGGGGCACAGATACGCAGTATTTT. Translating it yields CASSPPGWGTDTQYF.

The J gene is TRBJ2-7, the V gene TRBV4-1; 13 nucleotides match TRBD2. The CDR3 runs to 17 residues. Germline-derived CDR1 and CDR2 are MGHRA and YSYEKL. The V gene end was trimmed by 4 bases and the J gene end by 7 bases; junction bases not matched to a gene: 13. CDR3 in DNA: TGCGCCAGCAGCCGGACTAGCGGGAGCGCCACCTATGCAGAGCAGTACTTC. Its translation is CASSRTSGSATYAEQYF.

The CDR3 protein is CASRLAGDEQFF. The CDR3 nucleotides are TGTGCCAGCAGACTAGCGGGAGATGAGCAGTTCTTC. The chain carries TRBV2 and TRBJ2-1; 11 nucleotides match TRBD2. The CDR3 has 12 residues. From germline, CDR1 is SNHLY and CDR2 FYNNEI. The V segment lost 6 bases and the J segment 8 bases; nucleotides outside the gene matches: 0.

The chain joins TRBV24-1 to TRBJ2-1, with D perhaps TRBD2 (6 bases). CDR1 is KGHDR, CDR2 SFDVKD, per germline. The CDR3 is 11 residues long. Between the trimmed V and J ends, which lost 9 bases and 4 bases, there was a span of 6 bases. This CDR3 is CATAGYNEQFF. The CDR3 DNA is TGTGCCACCGCGGGATACAATGAGCAGTTCTTC.

The J gene is TRBJ2-7, the V gene TRBV2; perhaps TRBD2 as D (5 bases). Germline assignment: CDR1 SNHLY and CDR2 FYNNEI. Trimming took off 8 bases at V and 5 bases at J, with 19 bases between the two ends. The CDR3 has 14 amino acids. The CDR3 DNA reads TGTGCCAGCCGGTTTGGGGAGTTAAAGAACGAGCAGTACTTC. Protein product: CASRFGELKNEQYF.

V usage is TRBV28 and J usage is TRBJ2-6, with no clear D. There are 12 residues in the CDR3. Germline V gene data show CDR1 as MDHEN and CDR2 as SYDVKM. Deletions cut 6 bases from V and 5 bases from J, with 5 bases between. This CDR3 is CASSRRANVLTF. CDR3 nucleotides: TGTGCCAGCAGCCGACGGGCCAACGTCCTGACTTTC.

The chain recombines TRBV20-1 with TRBJ2-2; no clear D gene. CDR3 length: 11 residues. Trimming removed 2 bases at V and 6 bases at J, with 4 bases between. Germline-derived CDR1 and CDR2 are DFQATT and SNEGSKA (reference sequence). The CDR3 loop reads CSARFSGELFF. The CDR3 region has the DNA TGCAGTGCTAGATTCTCCGGGGAGCTGTTTTTT.

V and J are TRBV7-9 and TRBJ2-2, with TRBD1 matching over 8 bases. Germline V CDR1 and CDR2: SEHNR, FQNEAQ (reference sequence). V dropped 5 bases and J dropped 8; count of bases not matched to a gene: 13. This CDR3 has 16 residues. The CDR3 sequence is CASSADRGTRAGELFF. The DNA of the CDR3 is TGTGCCAGCAGCGCAGACAGGGGAACCCGAGCTGGGGAGCTGTTTTTT.

The V gene is TRBV29-1, the J gene TRBJ1-2; 8 bases match TRBD1. CDR1 is SQVTM, CDR2 ANQGSEA, per germline. The V segment lost 7 bases and the J segment 4 bases; nucleotides outside the gene matches: 8. The CDR3 consists of 13 residues. CDR3 DNA: TGCAGCGCCGGACAGGGAGGATCCTATGGCTACACCTTC. This encodes CSAGQGGSYGYTF.

The CDR3 DNA reads as TGTGCCATCGGGCTTGGTGAAGGGGAGACCCAGTACTTC. Amino acid sequence: CAIGLGEGETQYF. This chain uses TRBV10-3 with TRBJ2-5, with D uncertain. Per germline, CDR1 ENHRY and CDR2 SYGVKD. CDR3 size: 13 residues. The V and J ends lost 8 bases and 5 bases respectively, with 15 bases between them.

The J gene is TRBJ2-3, the V gene TRBV19; D unclear. The CDR3 is made up of 14 amino acids. CDR1 is LNHDA, CDR2 SQIVND, per germline (reference sequence). V lost 7 bases and J 0 bases, leaving 11 bases between the germline ends. The CDR3 DNA reads TGTGCCAGTACTGAAGGGTCAAGCACAGATACGCAGTATTTT. Its translation is CASTEGSSTDTQYF.

The count of this clonotype is one. This chain uses TRBV18 with TRBJ1-1; D gene ambiguous. The CDR3 consists of 11 residues. V was clipped by 8 bases and J by 2 bases, with 6 bases between them. Germline CDR1 and CDR2: KGHSH and LQKENI. CDR3 region: CASLSNTEAFF. The CDR3 DNA reads as TGTGCCAGCCTATCCAACACTGAAGCTTTCTTT.

The genes are TRBV2 and TRBJ2-5, with TRBD1 matching over 8 bases. Trimming cost V 5 bases and J 4 bases; bases outside gene matches: 9. CDR3 length equals 15 residues. From germline, CDR1 is SNHLY and CDR2 FYNNEI. DNA of the CDR3: TGTGCCAGCAGTAGACAGGGGTTAATGGCAGAGACCCAGTACTTC. Translated: CASSRQGLMAETQYF.

This chain joins TRBV29-1 and TRBJ1-2; no clear D. The V end lost 5 bases, the J end lost 1 base, and 11 bases lay between the germline ends. CDR1 SQVTM and CDR2 ANQGSEA come from the germline V gene. This CDR3 comprises 13 residues. In DNA form, the CDR3 reads TGCAGCGTTCTAGAGGAGAGTAACTATGGCTACACCTTC. Amino acids: CSVLEESNYGYTF.

This chain connects TRBV2 to TRBJ2-3; the match to TRBD2 covers 10 bases. CDR3 length equals 17 residues. Per germline, CDR1 SNHLY and CDR2 FYNNEI. V shed 4 bases and J 4 bases; nucleotides not matched to a gene: 11. CDR3 DNA sequence: TGTGCCAGCAGTGCCGGGCAGCGGGGGGGCCATCCAGATACGCAGTATTTT. Protein product: CASSAGQRGGHPDTQYF. The variable domain in full, completed from reference TRBV2 and TRBJ2-3, reads EPEVTQTPSHQVTQMGQEVILRCVPISNHLYFYWYRQILGQKVEFLVSFYNNEISEKSEIFDDQFSVERPDGSNFTLKIRSTKLEDSAMYFCASSAGQRGGHPDTQYFGPGTRLTVL.

This clonotype was seen only once. The chain links TRBV6-6 to TRBJ1-1, with 10 positions matching TRBD1. Trimming cost V 2 bases and J 3 bases; bases outside gene matches: 3. Germline CDR1 and CDR2: MNHNY and SVGAGI (reference sequence). This CDR3 spans 15 amino acids. CDR3 residues: CASSYPGQGYTEAFF. In DNA, the CDR3 is TGTGCCAGCAGTTACCCGGGACAGGGGTACACTGAAGCTTTCTTT.

The CDR3 DNA reads TGCAGTGCTAGAGATTGGGGCAGGGAGTCGGATGGCTACACCTTC. This translates into CSARDWGRESDGYTF. This chain joins TRBV20-1 and TRBJ1-2; weak D call: TRBD1 (5 bases). The CDR3 consists of 15 residues. The V and J ends lost 0 bases and 6 bases respectively, with 17 bases between them. CDR1 DFQATT and CDR2 SNEGSKA come from the germline V gene (reference sequence).

The chain recombines TRBV20-1 with TRBJ2-1; 10 bases map to TRBD2. Germline V gene sequence: CDR1 DFQATT, CDR2 SNEGSKA (reference sequence). The CDR3 consists of 14 residues. V lost 3 bases, J lost 8 bases, and 7 bases stayed unmatched. The CDR3 here is CSASRASGSHEQFF. In nucleotides, the CDR3 is TGCAGTGCTAGTAGGGCTAGCGGGAGCCATGAGCAGTTCTTC.

The chain combines TRBV18 with TRBJ1-1; TRBD1 aligns across 10 bases. J gave up 7 bases and V 3 bases, and 8 bases lay outside the gene matches. The CDR3 spans 15 residues. Germline lookup yields CDR1 KGHSH and CDR2 LQKENI. The CDR3, as DNA: TGTGCCAGCTCACCCTCGACAGGGGGCGGCGATGAAGCTTTCTTT. Its translation: CASSPSTGGGDEAFF.

CDR3 in amino acids: CASSLFPDLAGLTGGSDEQFF. The CDR3 DNA reads TGTGCCAGCAGTTTATTCCCGGATCTAGCGGGACTAACGGGAGGTTCGGATGAGCAGTTCTTC. The chain recombines TRBV27 with TRBJ2-1, with 9 bases aligning to TRBD2. The CDR3 runs 21 residues. V dropped 1 base and J dropped 8; count of bases not matched to a gene: 24. Germline V gene data show CDR1 as MNHEY and CDR2 as SMNVEV (reference sequence).

The chain employs TRBV27 and TRBJ1-1; a weak D match, TRBD1 (6 bases). The CDR3 runs 13 residues. Between the trimmed V and J ends, which lost 5 bases and 1 base, there was a span of 8 bases. CDR1 and CDR2 (germline): MNHEY, SMNVEV (reference sequence). The CDR3 spells CASSGGQNTEAFF. CDR3 bases: TGTGCCAGCAGTGGGGGCCAGAACACTGAAGCTTTCTTT.

The chain recombines TRBV2 with TRBJ2-3; 8 nucleotides line up with TRBD2. Germline CDR1 is SNHLY and CDR2 is FYNNEI. The CDR3 extends over 16 amino acids. The J segment lost 2 bases and the V segment lost 4 bases, leaving 8 bases of the junction unmatched. The chain's CDR3 is CASSGGVAGTTDTQYF. The CDR3 bases are TGTGCCAGCAGTGGAGGGGTAGCGGGGACCACAGATACGCAGTATTTT.

This chain joins TRBV7-2 and TRBJ2-7, with a possible D match to TRBD2 (5 bases). The germline V gene encodes CDR1 SGHTA and CDR2 FQGNSA. CDR3 size: 16 residues. Trimming left V 0 bases short and J 4 bases short, with 16 bases between. CDR3 coding DNA: TGTGCCAGCAGCTTAGCAGCGAGAGCGGAGACATACGAGCAGTACTTC. Translated, it gives CASSLAARAETYEQYF. Full variable domain (missing parts from reference TRBV7-2 and TRBJ2-7): GAGVSQSPSNKVTEKGKDVELRCDPISGHTALYWYRQSLGQGLEFLIYFQGNSAPDKSGLPSDRFSAERTGGSVSTLTIQRTQQEDSAVYLCASSLAARAETYEQYFGPGTRLTVT.

This chain uses TRBV27 with TRBJ2-4; no clear D gene. CDR1 and CDR2 from the germline V gene are MNHEY and SMNVEV (reference sequence). The germline V and J ends were trimmed by 2 bases and 5 bases, with 10 bases remaining between them. The CDR3 extends over 14 amino acids. In DNA form, the CDR3 reads TGTGCCAGCAGTTTAAGGGCTCTGGAAAACATTCAGTACTTC. It translates to CASSLRALENIQYF.